A single sample is the source of the 8 T cell receptor beta chains below, sequenced in a study of T cells in Graves' hyperthyroidism and ophthalmopathy (dated by TCRdb to between 2018 and 2020). The library relied on multiplex PCR. The instrument given in TCRdb is Illumina HiSeq 2000. TCR beta CDR3 regions were amplified from RNA transcripts. A first-round RT-PCR of the TCR CDR3 used the HTBI primer set with the Qiagen OneStep RT-PCR kit. TCRdb reprocessed the public reads (quality trimming at Q25 with fastp, clone calling with MiXCR) and kept in-frame beta chains. Identical CDR3 protein sequences are pooled into one entry, listed with their most common genes and DNA. Present in this sample are hundreds of thousands of distinct CDR3 sequences, about a sixth of which were seen just once. Around 26% of the sample is in the top ten clones. Sequenced input: blood. The receptors were gathered from a woman younger than 35 with Graves' ophthalmopathy.

The V call is TRBV20-1, the J call TRBJ1-6, with 8 bases matching TRBD1. CDR1 is DFQATT, CDR2 SNEGSKA, per germline (reference sequence). V lost 3 bases, J lost 5 bases, and 3 bases stayed unmatched. The CDR3 covers 14 residues. The CDR3, as DNA: TGCAGTGCTAGGCAGGGGGCAAATAATTCACCCCTCCACTTT. Its translation is CSARQGANNSPLHF.

In this sample, this clonotype turned up a few times. The rearrangement joins TRBV5-1 to TRBJ2-5, with 7 bases identical to TRBD2. CDR1 and CDR2 (germline): SGHRS, YFSETQ. V lost 0 bases and J lost 1; bases outside the gene matches: 6. The CDR3 loop spans 16 amino acids. The CDR3 nucleotides read TGCGCCAGCAGCTTGGGGCTAGCGGAGATCCAAGAGACCCAGTACTTC. Translating it yields CASSLGLAEIQETQYF.

The sample holds many counts of this clonotype. The chain links TRBV7-2 to TRBJ1-2; D call uncertain. CDR1 and CDR2 from the germline V gene are SGHTA and FQGNSA. Trimming took off 5 bases at V and 2 bases at J, with 9 bases between the two ends. The CDR3 length is 13 residues. The CDR3 is CASSPYSNYGYTF. The CDR3 coding sequence is TGTGCCAGCAGCCCGTATTCCAACTATGGCTACACCTTC.

The chain uses TRBV9 and TRBJ2-3; D is unclear. Trimming cost V 0 bases and J 1 base, with 9 bases left between them. Germline V gives CDR1 SGDLS, CDR2 YYNGEE. This CDR3 is 15 amino acids long. The CDR3 sequence is CASSVGGAGTDTQYF. The CDR3 DNA sequence: TGTGCCAGCAGCGTAGGCGGAGCCGGCACAGATACGCAGTATTTT.

CDR3 in DNA: TGCGCCAGCAGTCCGACTAGCTTTCGGGGGGAGCTGTTTTTT. Translation: CASSPTSFRGELFF. J is TRBJ2-2 and V is TRBV10-1; 7 bases align to TRBD2. The CDR3 is 14 residues long. Looked up from germline, CDR1 is WNHNN and CDR2 is SYGVQD (reference sequence). V gave up 5 bases and J gave up 8 bases; unmatched junction bases: 8.

This clonotype was picked up a small number of times. V gene TRBV6-1 combines with J gene TRBJ2-2; D is possibly TRBD1 (5 bases). The germline CDR1 and CDR2 sequences are MNHNS and SASEGT. The CDR3 is 14 residues long. V was trimmed by 7 bases and J by 4 bases, leaving 13 bases between them. CDR3 nucleotide sequence: TGTGCCAGCACCTCGAAGGGGCGCACCGGGGAGCTGTTTTTT. It encodes CASTSKGRTGELFF.

This clonotype has just a few counts. This may stem from a read error, because a much larger clone lies one nucleotide away. The chain links TRBV20-1 to TRBJ1-2; D possibly corresponds to TRBD1 (5 bases). This CDR3 has 12 amino acids. With 4 bases removed from V and 10 bases from J, the gap between germline ends came to 16 bases. Looked up from germline, CDR1 is DFQATT and CDR2 is SNEGSKA (reference sequence). In DNA form, the CDR3 reads TGCAGTGCTACCTGGGACCAAGGGACCTACACCTTC. Protein: CSATWDQGTYTF.

A note on this clonotype: A much larger clone differs by one base, so this may be a read error. This chain joins TRBV5-1 and TRBJ1-1; 10 bases are shared with TRBD1. Germline CDR1 and CDR2: SGHRS and YFSETQ. The CDR3 runs to 12 residues. The CDR3 sequence is CASSLEGQGTSF. The CDR3 DNA reads as TGCGCCAGCAGCTTGGAGGGACAGGGGACTTCCTTT.